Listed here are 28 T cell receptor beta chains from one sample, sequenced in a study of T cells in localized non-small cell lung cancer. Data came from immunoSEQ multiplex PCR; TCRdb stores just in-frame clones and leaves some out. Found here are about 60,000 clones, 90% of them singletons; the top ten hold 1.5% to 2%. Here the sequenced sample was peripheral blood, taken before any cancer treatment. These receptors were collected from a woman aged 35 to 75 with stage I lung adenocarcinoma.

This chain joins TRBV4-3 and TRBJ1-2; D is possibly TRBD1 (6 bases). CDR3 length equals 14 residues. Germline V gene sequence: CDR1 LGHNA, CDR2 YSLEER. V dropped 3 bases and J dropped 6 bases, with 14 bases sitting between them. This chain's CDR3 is CASSHPEGGDGYTF. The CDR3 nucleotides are TGCGCCAGCAGCCATCCGGAGGGGGGGGATGGCTACACCTTC.

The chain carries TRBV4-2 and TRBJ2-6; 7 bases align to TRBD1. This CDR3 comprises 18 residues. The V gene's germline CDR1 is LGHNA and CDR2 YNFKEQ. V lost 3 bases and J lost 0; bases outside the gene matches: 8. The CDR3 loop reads CASSQVTGAISGANVLTF. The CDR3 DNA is TGTGCCAGCAGCCAGGTAACAGGGGCTATCTCTGGGGCCAACGTCCTGACTTTC.

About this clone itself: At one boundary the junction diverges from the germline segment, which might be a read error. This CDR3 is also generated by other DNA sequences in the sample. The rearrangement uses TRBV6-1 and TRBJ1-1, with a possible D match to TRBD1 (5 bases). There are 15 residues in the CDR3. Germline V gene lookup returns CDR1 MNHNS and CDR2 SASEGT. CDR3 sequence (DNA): TGTGCCAGCAGCGAAGCGGGGCACCAGAACACTGAAGCTTTCTTT. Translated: CASSEAGHQNTEAFF.

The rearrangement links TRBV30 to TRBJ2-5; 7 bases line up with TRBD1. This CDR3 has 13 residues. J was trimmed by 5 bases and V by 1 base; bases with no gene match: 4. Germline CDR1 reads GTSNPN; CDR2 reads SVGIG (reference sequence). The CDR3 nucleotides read TGTGCCTGGAGTGGACAGGGCGGGGAGACCCAGTACTTC. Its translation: CAWSGQGGETQYF.

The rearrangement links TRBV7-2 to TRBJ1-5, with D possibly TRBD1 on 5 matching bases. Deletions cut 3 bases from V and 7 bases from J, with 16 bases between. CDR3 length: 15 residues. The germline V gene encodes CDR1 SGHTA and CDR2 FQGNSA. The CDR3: CASSLSRGYGQPQHF. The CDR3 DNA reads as TGTGCCAGCAGCTTGAGTAGGGGATACGGGCAGCCCCAGCATTTT.

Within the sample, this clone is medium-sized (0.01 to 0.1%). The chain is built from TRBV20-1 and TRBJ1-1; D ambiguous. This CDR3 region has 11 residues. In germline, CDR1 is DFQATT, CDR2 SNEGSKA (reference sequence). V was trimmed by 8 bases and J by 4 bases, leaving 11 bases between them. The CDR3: CSPASGTEAFF. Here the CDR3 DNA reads TGCAGTCCAGCGAGTGGCACTGAAGCTTTCTTT.

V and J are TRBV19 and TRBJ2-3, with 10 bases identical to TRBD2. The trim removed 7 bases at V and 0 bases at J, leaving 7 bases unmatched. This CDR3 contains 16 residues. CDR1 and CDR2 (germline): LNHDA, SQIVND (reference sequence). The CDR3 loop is CASTIGLAASTDTQYF. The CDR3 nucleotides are TGTGCCAGTACCATCGGACTAGCGGCTAGCACAGATACGCAGTATTTT.

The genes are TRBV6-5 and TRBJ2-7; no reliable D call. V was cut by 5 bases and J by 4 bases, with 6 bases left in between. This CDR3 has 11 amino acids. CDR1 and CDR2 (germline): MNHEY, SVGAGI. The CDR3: CASSDGYEQYF. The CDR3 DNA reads TGTGCCAGCAGTGACGGGTACGAGCAGTACTTC.

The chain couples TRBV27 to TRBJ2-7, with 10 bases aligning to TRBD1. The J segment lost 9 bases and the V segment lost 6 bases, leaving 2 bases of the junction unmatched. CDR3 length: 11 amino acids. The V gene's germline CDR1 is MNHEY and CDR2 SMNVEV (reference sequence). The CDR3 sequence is CASRRQGAQYF. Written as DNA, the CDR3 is TGTGCCAGCAGGAGACAGGGGGCGCAGTACTTC.

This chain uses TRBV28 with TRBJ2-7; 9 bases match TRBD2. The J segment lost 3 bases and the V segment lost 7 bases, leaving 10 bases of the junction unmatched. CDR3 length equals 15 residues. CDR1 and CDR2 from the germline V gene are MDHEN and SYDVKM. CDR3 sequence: CASTRPGTSSYEQYF. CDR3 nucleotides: TGTGCCAGCACTCGACCTGGGACTAGCAGCTACGAGCAGTACTTC.

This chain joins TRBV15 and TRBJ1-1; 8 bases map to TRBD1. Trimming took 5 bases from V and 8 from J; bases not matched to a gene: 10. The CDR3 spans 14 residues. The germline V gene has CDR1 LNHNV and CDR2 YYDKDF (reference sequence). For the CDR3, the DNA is TGTGCCACCAGCGCCTCCGGGACAGGCAACGAAGCTTTCTTT. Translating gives CATSASGTGNEAFF. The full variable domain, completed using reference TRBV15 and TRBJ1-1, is DAMVIQNPRYQVTQFGKPVTLSCSQTLNHNVMYWYQQKSSQAPKLLFHYYDKDFNNEADTPDNFQSRRPNTSFCFLDIRSPGLGDTAMYLCATSASGTGNEAFFGQGTRLTVV.

The CDR3 nucleotides are TGTGCCAGCAGCCACGAACCGGACCGCAAGCTTTCACCCCTCCACTTT. Translating gives CASSHEPDRKLSPLHF. The chain carries TRBV5-4 and TRBJ1-6; D remains unclear. The CDR3 loop spans 16 amino acids. Germline V gene data show CDR1 as SGHNT and CDR2 as YYREEE (reference sequence). Trimming removed 4 bases from V and 9 bases from J, with 20 bases in between.

The CDR3 spells CASSAQGGSNTGELFF. DNA of the CDR3: TGTGCCAGCAGCGCCCAGGGGGGTTCGAACACCGGGGAGCTGTTTTTT. This chain links TRBV7-2 with TRBJ2-2; TRBD1 is a possible D gene (7 bases). Germline CDR1 reads SGHTA; CDR2 reads FQGNSA. The V gene lost 5 bases and the J gene lost 0 bases, with 13 bases spanning the gap. CDR3 length equals 16 residues.

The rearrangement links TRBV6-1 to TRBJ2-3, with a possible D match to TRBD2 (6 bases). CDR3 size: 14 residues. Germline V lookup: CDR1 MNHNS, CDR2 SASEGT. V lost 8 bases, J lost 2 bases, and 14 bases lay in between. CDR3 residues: CASGGLITTDTQYF. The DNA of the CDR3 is TGTGCCAGCGGGGGACTGATAACCACAGATACGCAGTATTTT.

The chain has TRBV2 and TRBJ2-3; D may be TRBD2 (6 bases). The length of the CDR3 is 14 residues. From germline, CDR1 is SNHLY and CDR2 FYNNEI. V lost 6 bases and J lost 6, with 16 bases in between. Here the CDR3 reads CASRRDARADTQYF. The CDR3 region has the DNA TGTGCCAGCAGGCGGGACGCCCGCGCGGATACGCAGTATTTT.

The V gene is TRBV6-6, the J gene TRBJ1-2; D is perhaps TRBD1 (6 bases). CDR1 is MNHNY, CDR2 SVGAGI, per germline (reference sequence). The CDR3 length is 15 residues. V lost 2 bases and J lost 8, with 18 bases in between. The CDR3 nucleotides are TGTGCCAGCAGTTACAGCGACAGGAATTCCGACGGCTACACCTTC. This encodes CASSYSDRNSDGYTF.

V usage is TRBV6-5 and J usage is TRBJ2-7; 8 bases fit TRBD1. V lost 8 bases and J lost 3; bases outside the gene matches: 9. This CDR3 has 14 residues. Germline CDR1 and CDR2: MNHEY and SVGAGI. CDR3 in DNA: TGTGCCAGCCGTGGGACAGGAGAACACTACGAGCAGTACTTC. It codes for CASRGTGEHYEQYF.

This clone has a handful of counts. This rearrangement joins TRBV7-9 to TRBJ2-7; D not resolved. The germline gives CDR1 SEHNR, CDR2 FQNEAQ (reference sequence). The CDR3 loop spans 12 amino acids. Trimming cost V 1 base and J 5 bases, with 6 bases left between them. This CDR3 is CASSLVSDEQYF. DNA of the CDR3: TGTGCCAGCAGCTTAGTATCCGACGAGCAGTACTTC.

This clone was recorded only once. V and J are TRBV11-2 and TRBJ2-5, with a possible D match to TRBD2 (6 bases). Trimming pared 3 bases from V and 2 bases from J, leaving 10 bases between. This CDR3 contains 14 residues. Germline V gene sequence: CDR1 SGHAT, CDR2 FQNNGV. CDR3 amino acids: CASSFRDWQETQYF. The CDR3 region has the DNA TGTGCCAGCAGCTTCCGGGACTGGCAAGAGACCCAGTACTTC.

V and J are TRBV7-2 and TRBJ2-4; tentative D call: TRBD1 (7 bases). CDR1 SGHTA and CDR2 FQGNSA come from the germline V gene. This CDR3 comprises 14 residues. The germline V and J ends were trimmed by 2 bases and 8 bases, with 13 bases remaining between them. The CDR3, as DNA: TGTGCCAGCAGCTTATGGGCCAGGGGGGACATTCAGTACTTC. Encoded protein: CASSLWARGDIQYF.

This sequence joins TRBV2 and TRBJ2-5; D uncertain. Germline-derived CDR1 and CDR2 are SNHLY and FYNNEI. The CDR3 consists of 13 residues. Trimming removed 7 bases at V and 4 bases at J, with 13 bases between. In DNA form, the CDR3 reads TGTGCCAGCACTTTTGTACGTGGAGAGACCCAGTACTTC. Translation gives CASTFVRGETQYF. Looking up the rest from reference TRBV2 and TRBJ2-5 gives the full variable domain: EPEVTQTPSHQVTQMGQEVILRCVPISNHLYFYWYRQILGQKVEFLVSFYNNEISEKSEIFDDQFSVERPDGSNFTLKIRSTKLEDSAMYFCASTFVRGETQYFGPGTRLLVL.

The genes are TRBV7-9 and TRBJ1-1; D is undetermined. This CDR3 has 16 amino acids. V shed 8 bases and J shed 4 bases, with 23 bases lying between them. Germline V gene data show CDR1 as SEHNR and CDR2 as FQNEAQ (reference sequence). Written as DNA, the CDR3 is TGTGCCAGCCCCGGAGCGGGCCTGTCTCCGGCCACTGAAGCTTTCTTT. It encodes CASPGAGLSPATEAFF.

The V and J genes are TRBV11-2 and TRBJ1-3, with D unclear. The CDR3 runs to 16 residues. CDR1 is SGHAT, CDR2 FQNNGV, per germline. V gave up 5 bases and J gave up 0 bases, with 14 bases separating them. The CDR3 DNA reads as TGTGCCAGCAGCCCCGGCAGGCATCTCTCTGGAAACACCATATATTTT. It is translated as CASSPGRHLSGNTIYF.

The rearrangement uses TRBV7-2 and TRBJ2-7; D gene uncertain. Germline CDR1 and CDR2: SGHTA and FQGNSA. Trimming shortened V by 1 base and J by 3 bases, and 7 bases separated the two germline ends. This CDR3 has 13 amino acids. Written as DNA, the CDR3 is TGTGCCAGCAGCTTAGGCAGAGTCTACGAGCAGTACTTC. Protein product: CASSLGRVYEQYF.

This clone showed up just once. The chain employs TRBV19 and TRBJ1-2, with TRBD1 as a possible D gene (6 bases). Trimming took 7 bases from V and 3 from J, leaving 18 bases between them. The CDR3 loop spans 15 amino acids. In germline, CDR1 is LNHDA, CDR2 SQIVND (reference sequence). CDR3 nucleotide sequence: TGTGCCAGTATACCCACTCTGACAGGCTACTATGGCTACACCTTC. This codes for CASIPTLTGYYGYTF.

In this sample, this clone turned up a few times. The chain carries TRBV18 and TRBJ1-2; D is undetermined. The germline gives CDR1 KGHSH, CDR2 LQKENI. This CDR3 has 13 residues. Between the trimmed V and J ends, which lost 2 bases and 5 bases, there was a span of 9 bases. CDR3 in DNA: TGTGCCAGCTCACCAACAGAGTTGTATGGCTACACCTTC. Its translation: CASSPTELYGYTF.

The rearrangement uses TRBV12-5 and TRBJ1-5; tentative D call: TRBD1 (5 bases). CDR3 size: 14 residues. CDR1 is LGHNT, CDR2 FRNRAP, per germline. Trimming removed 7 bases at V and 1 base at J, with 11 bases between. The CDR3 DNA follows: TGTGCTAGTGATCAACGGGGGAGCAATCAGCCCCAGCATTTT. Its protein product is CASDQRGSNQPQHF. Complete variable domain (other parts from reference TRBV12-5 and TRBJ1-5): DARVTQTPRHKVTEMGQEVTMRCQPILGHNTVFWYRQTMMQGLELLAYFRNRAPLDDSGMPKDRFSAEMPDATLATLKIQPSEPRDSAVYFCASDQRGSNQPQHFGDGTRLSIL.

CDR3 coding DNA: TGTGCCAGCAGCCGACCAGGACAGGAGGACTCCTACGAGCAGTACTTC. Its protein is CASSRPGQEDSYEQYF. The chain combines TRBV5-6 with TRBJ2-7, with TRBD1 matching over 7 bases. This CDR3 region has 16 residues. The V gene's germline CDR1 is SGHDT and CDR2 YYEEEE. Unmatched junction bases numbered 10, after V lost 4 bases and J lost 0 bases.